These 15 T cell receptor beta chains originate from one sample sequenced in a study of Tregs in tolerant kidney transplant recipients. Generated by immunoSEQ multiplex PCR, the TCRdb table keeps only in-frame clones and is missing some. The sample yields about 23,000 clones, of which the top ten take up over 4%. Related graft donors supplied nonmyeloablative bone marrow transplants, and mixed chimerism was transient. This specimen was CD4+ T cells from blood (PBMCs), taken 6 months after the transplant. The receptors were gathered from a human patient who received a combined kidney and bone marrow transplant. The T cells may partly be graft donor cells.

Notes on this clone: The read ends 3 residues before the CDR3 terminus; that terminus is restored from the germline J gene. The gene calls are TRBV5-1 and TRBJ1-2, with D maybe TRBD1 (5 bases). The CDR3 totals 14 residues. Germline V CDR1 and CDR2: SGHRS, YFSETQ. Trimming took off 5 bases at V and 3 bases at J, with 14 bases between the two ends. CDR3 in amino acids: CASRGQGFDYGYTF. CDR3 bases read: TGCGCCAGCAGAGGGCAGGGCTTTGACTATGGC.

A note on this clone: The read ends 3 residues before the CDR3 terminus; that terminus is restored from the germline J gene. The chain links TRBV20-1 to TRBJ2-3; tentatively, D is TRBD1 (5 bases). In germline, CDR1 is DFQATT, CDR2 SNEGSKA (reference sequence). The CDR3 has 14 amino acids. The V and J ends lost 0 bases and 3 bases respectively, with 10 bases between them. The CDR3: CSARDRVQTDTQYF. The sequenced CDR3 bases are TGCAGTGCTAGAGACAGGGTACAGACAGATACG.

Comments on this clone: From the germline J gene comes the end of the CDR3, since the read stops 3 residues before it. The chain employs TRBV2 and TRBJ1-1; weak D call: TRBD1 (6 bases). Germline CDR1 reads SNHLY; CDR2 reads FYNNEI. CDR3 size: 15 residues. Trimming took 5 bases from V and 6 from J, leaving 19 bases between them. The CDR3 loop reads CASSSGDSRRAEAFF. The sequenced part of the CDR3 DNA is TGTGCCAGCAGTTCAGGGGATTCGCGCAGGGCTGAA.

A note on this clone: The read is 3 residues too short to cover the CDR3 end, so that end is filled in from the germline J gene. The chain recombines TRBV20-1 with TRBJ2-7; D is possibly TRBD1 or TRBD2 (5 bases each). The CDR3 extends over 14 amino acids. Germline CDR1 and CDR2: DFQATT and SNEGSKA (reference sequence). The germline V and J ends were trimmed by 1 base and 0 bases, with 10 bases remaining between them. The chain's CDR3 is CSARGPGSSYEQYF. The sequenced CDR3 bases are TGCAGTGCTAGAGGGCCAGGGAGCTCCTACGAG.

A word on this clone: The read is 3 residues too short to cover the CDR3 end, so that end is filled in from the germline J gene. The J gene is TRBJ1-4, the V gene TRBV14; the match to TRBD1 covers 9 bases. The CDR3 is 17 residues long. The V segment lost 6 bases and the J segment 6 bases; nucleotides outside the gene matches: 14. Germline V gene sequence: CDR1 SGHDN, CDR2 FVKESK. The CDR3 region is CASRLFKGTGRDEKLFF. Partial CDR3 DNA: TGTGCCAGCAGGCTATTTAAAGGGACAGGGAGAGATGAAAAA.

As for this clone: From the germline J gene comes the end of the CDR3, since the read stops 3 residues before it. The chain uses TRBV7-7 and TRBJ2-7; a possible D gene is TRBD1 (6 bases). CDR3 length equals 14 residues. In germline, CDR1 is SSHAT, CDR2 FNYEAQ (reference sequence). The germline V and J ends were trimmed by 5 bases and 4 bases, with 15 bases remaining between them. CDR3 amino acids: CASSPDSWGYEQYF. CDR3 DNA, as far as it was read: TGTGCCAGCAGCCCGGACAGCTGGGGTTACGAG. Using reference TRBV7-7 and TRBJ2-7 for the parts outside the CDR3, the full variable domain is GAGVSQSPRYKVTKRGQDVTLRCDPISSHATLYWYQQALGQGPEFLTYFNYEAQPDKSGLPSDRFSAERPEGSISTLTIQRTEQRDSAMYRCASSPDSWGYEQYFGPGTRLTVT.

Notes on this clone: The read halts 3 residues ahead of the CDR3 end, with the missing end drawn from the germline J gene. V is TRBV20-1 and J is TRBJ2-1, with 9 bases lining up with TRBD2. V dropped 2 bases and J dropped 4; count of bases not matched to a gene: 6. From germline, CDR1 is DFQATT and CDR2 SNEGSKA (reference sequence). This CDR3 is built from 15 residues. The DNA read from the CDR3 is TGCAGTGCTAGAAGAGCGGGGGGTGATTACAATGAG. Amino acid sequence: CSARRAGGDYNE. In full, the CDR3 reads CSARRAGGDYNEQFF.

With respect to this clone: The read halts 3 residues ahead of the CDR3 end, with the missing end drawn from the germline J gene. The rearrangement links TRBV5-1 to TRBJ2-3; no clear D gene. The germline V and J ends were trimmed by 0 bases and 2 bases, with 10 bases remaining between them. The CDR3 contains 15 residues. CDR1 and CDR2 (germline): SGHRS, YFSETQ. CDR3 bases read: TGCGCCAGCAGCTTGGCTCGCGGTAACACAGATACG. It is translated as CASSLARGNTDT. The entire CDR3 reads CASSLARGNTDTQYF.

CDR3 sequence reads: CASRSAGNEQFF. The covered CDR3 bases are TGTGCCAGCAGATCAGCGGGCAATGAG. This chain joins TRBV11-2 and TRBJ2-1; tentative D call: TRBD2 (6 bases). Read data end 3 residues before the CDR3 end; the end is taken from the germline J gene. V was cut by 6 bases and J by 6 bases, with 9 bases left in between. The germline gives CDR1 SGHAT, CDR2 FQNNGV. The CDR3 spans 12 residues.

Details on this clone: The read falls 3 residues short of the CDR3 end, and the missing part is taken from the germline J gene. The chain couples TRBV10-3 to TRBJ2-5, with 8 bases fitting TRBD2. Germline V gene lookup returns CDR1 ENHRY and CDR2 SYGVKD. This CDR3 has 15 amino acids. V was clipped by 6 bases and J by 5 bases; unmatched bases: 11. CDR3 bases read: TGTGCCATCAGCGGGGCGGGGGGTCCTAAGGAGACC. This gives the protein CAISGAGGPKET. The complete CDR3 reads CAISGAGGPKETQYF.

A note on this clone: The sequenced fragment ends 3 residues before the CDR3 boundary, so the rest is inferred from the germline J gene. This chain connects TRBV7-7 to TRBJ2-1, with 8 bases lining up with TRBD1. The CDR3 is 13 residues long. Germline loops: CDR1 SSHAT, CDR2 FNYEAQ (reference sequence). V trimming: 5 bases; J trimming: 5 bases; junction bases outside the gene matches: 2. CDR3 DNA, as far as it was read: TGTGCCAGCAGCCGGACAGGGAACAATGAG. It encodes CASSRTGNNE. Given in full, the CDR3 is CASSRTGNNEQFF. The whole variable domain, filled in from reference TRBV7-7 and TRBJ2-1, reads GAGVSQSPRYKVTKRGQDVTLRCDPISSHATLYWYQQALGQGPEFLTYFNYEAQPDKSGLPSDRFSAERPEGSISTLTIQRTEQRDSAMYRCASSRTGNNEQFFGPGTRLTVL.

On this clone: The CDR3 end is not reached by the read, which stops 3 residues before it; the germline J gene fills it in. The chain carries TRBV19 and TRBJ1-6; 9 bases agree with TRBD1. V gave up 8 bases and J gave up 8 bases; unmatched junction bases: 4. CDR1 and CDR2 from the germline V gene are LNHDA and SQIVND (reference sequence). The CDR3 loop spans 13 amino acids. CDR3 amino acids: CASHRDRDSPLHF. The sequenced CDR3 bases are TGTGCCAGTCACCGGGACAGGGATTCACCC.

Here the CDR3 reads CSARSQTTGVDEAFF. The DNA read from the CDR3 is TGCAGTGCTAGATCTCAAACGACAGGGGTGGATGAA. The chain is built from TRBV20-1 and TRBJ1-1, with 8 bases aligning to TRBD1. The read is 3 residues too short to cover the CDR3 end, so that end is filled in from the germline J gene. Germline V gene data show CDR1 as DFQATT and CDR2 as SNEGSKA (reference sequence). The length of the CDR3 is 15 residues. V shed 2 bases, J shed 7 bases, and the junction held 12 bases outside the gene matches.

As regards this clone: Sequencing ends 3 residues short of the CDR3 end; the germline J gene provides the rest. This chain links TRBV11-2 with TRBJ1-1; D gene unclear. This CDR3 region has 14 residues. The V end was cut by 2 bases, the J end by 1 base, with 8 bases between. Germline CDR1 is SGHAT and CDR2 is FQNNGV. The CDR3 is CASSLRPWNTEAFF. Partial CDR3 DNA: TGTGCCAGCAGCTTAAGGCCTTGGAACACTGAA.

Note on this clone: The read gets to within 3 residues of the CDR3 end, and the germline J gene fills in the rest. The chain is built from TRBV20-1 and TRBJ2-5; the match to TRBD1 covers 9 bases. The CDR3 loop spans 14 amino acids. The germline gives CDR1 DFQATT, CDR2 SNEGSKA (reference sequence). The J segment lost 6 bases and the V segment lost 4 bases, leaving 9 bases of the junction unmatched. The CDR3 bases that were read are TGCAGTGCTACTTCCGGGACAGGGAGAAAGACC. It specifies CSATSGTGRKT. The whole CDR3 protein reads CSATSGTGRKTQYF.